The 6 T cell receptor beta chains reported below all come from one sample, sequenced in a study of blood T cell repertoires in COVID-19. Method: immunoSEQ multiplex PCR; TCRdb's copy keeps in-frame clones and lacks some. Of around 100,000 clones in the sample, around 86% are singletons; the top ten hold roughly 4.5%. What was sequenced was peripheral blood. These receptors were taken from a man aged 40-49 years with acute or convalescent COVID-19.

In this sample, this clone turned up once. The DNA of the CDR3 is TGTGCCAGCAGCAAAGCGTTAGCCAATCAGCCCCAGCATTTT. It translates to CASSKALANQPQHF. This sequence joins TRBV21-1 and TRBJ1-5. TRBV21-1 is termed a pseudogene. The CDR3 is 14 residues long.

V and J are TRBV6-1 and TRBJ1-4; possibly TRBD1 for D (5 bases). The CDR3 extends over 16 amino acids. CDR1 and CDR2 from the germline V gene are MNHNS and SASEGT. V dropped 3 bases and J dropped 3 bases, with 14 bases sitting between them. The CDR3 protein is CASSEAGGFPNEKLFF. DNA of the CDR3: TGTGCCAGCAGTGAGGCGGGGGGTTTCCCTAATGAAAAACTGTTTTTT.

V and J are TRBV6-5 and TRBJ1-1; maybe TRBD1 (6 bases). The CDR3 totals 15 residues. CDR1 MNHEY and CDR2 SVGAGI come from the germline V gene. V was clipped by 6 bases and J by 0 bases, with 14 bases between them. The CDR3 DNA reads as TGTGCCAGCAGCCCGGGACACCCATTGAACACTGAAGCTTTCTTT. Its translation is CASSPGHPLNTEAFF.

The rearrangement joins TRBV19 to TRBJ2-5, with D perhaps matching TRBD1 (6 bases). The CDR3 has 16 residues. Germline-derived CDR1 and CDR2 are LNHDA and SQIVND (reference sequence). The ends were cut back, 0 bases at V and 5 bases at J, with 16 bases in the middle. The CDR3 sequence is CASSIDYDRYGETQYF. In nucleotides, the CDR3 is TGTGCCAGTAGTATAGACTATGACAGGTACGGTGAGACCCAGTACTTC. Using reference TRBV19 and TRBJ2-5 for the parts outside the CDR3, the full variable domain is DGGITQSPKYLFRKEGQNVTLSCEQNLNHDAMYWYRQDPGQGLRLIYYSQIVNDFQKGDIAEGYSVSREKKESFPLTVTSAQKNPTAFYLCASSIDYDRYGETQYFGPGTRLLVL.

The genes are TRBV7-6 and TRBJ2-7; D possibly corresponds to TRBD2 (6 bases). In germline, CDR1 is SGHVS, CDR2 FNYEAQ. This CDR3 has 13 amino acids. Trimming stripped 6 bases from V and 0 bases from J, with 9 bases between. CDR3 DNA: TGTGCCAGCAGTTACGGGGGCTCCTACGAGCAGTACTTC. Translated: CASSYGGSYEQYF.

The chain joins TRBV7-7 to TRBJ2-7; 7 nucleotides match TRBD2. The CDR3 sequence is 16 residues long. The V and J ends lost 5 bases and 3 bases, in that order; junction bases with no gene match: 13. Germline V lookup: CDR1 SSHAT, CDR2 FNYEAQ (reference sequence). As DNA, the CDR3 is TGTGCCAGCAGCCCGAATTGGGGGGGACCCAACTACGAGCAGTACTTC. Protein: CASSPNWGGPNYEQYF.